This T cell receptor (beta chain) derives from a study of low-dose radiotherapy and immunotherapy resistance in tumors (dated by TCRdb to the early 2020s). With respect to the entire study: In Cohort 1, 0.5 Gy per fraction was delivered every 2 weeks, and a total PTV dose of 6.5 Gy was prescribed. Every two weeks, patients got intravenous cyclophosphamide at 200 mg/m2, given one day ahead of each radiation and immunotherapy administration. Nivolumab was administered intravenously as a 240 mg flat dose every two weeks, and ipilimumab was administered intravenously at 1 mg/kg every six weeks. For Cohort 2, the dose was 1 Gy per fraction given every two weeks, adding up to 13 Gy in total across 26 weeks. The translational analysis covered eight patients: three from the first dose cohort and the first five from the second dose cohort. Randomization of trial participants into treatment groups was not performed. Patients took aspirin 300 mg orally once daily for four cycles, starting on cycle 1 day 1.

CDR1 and CDR2, looked up from the germline V gene (reference sequence), are SEHNR and FQNEAQ. From the cysteine up to the phenylalanine, the CDR3 has a length of 16 residues. Only the CDR3 portion is preserved as DNA: 48 bases, with reading frame beginning at the first base. Relative to germline, V is missing 5 bases and J is missing 6 bases, with 12 bases of the junction outside any gene match. The sample was run on an Illumina HiSeq 2500. Superscript III and a set of TRAV- and TRBV-specific primers were used to synthesize first-strand cDNA, so that both TCRalpha and TCRbeta chains were covered. A roughly 20-cycle PCR with Phusion amplified the TCRs, pairing a constant-region primer with the adapter that was attached to the V primers. Isolated mRNA was amplified with the MessageAmp II aRNA Amplification Kit, using a roughly 17-hour in vitro transcription at 37°C. The Dynabeads mRNA DIRECT Purification Kit was used to isolate mRNA for TCR sequencing. A second 25-cycle Phusion PCR added indexed Illumina adapters, and products were purified with AMPure XP beads. In the authors' own workflow: Using custom Perl scripts, TCR sequences that encoded the same protein were pooled, out-of-frame sequences were dropped, and the abundance of each clonotype was calculated. TCR sequences supported by only a single read were excluded from analysis. The metrics used to describe the repertoires included Shannon entropy, Gini index, clonality, richness, and the frequency of TCRs shared between repertoires. TCRdb redid the processing of the public reads, applying fastp at Q25 and MiXCR, and retained in-frame beta chains. Each entry merges the rows of one CDR3 protein and shows their most common DNA and genes. The V and J calls were not made by the authors but by TCRdb's processing. This sample gives more than 50,000 distinct CDR3 sequences in total; approximately 25% of them show up just once. The ten largest clones add up to 5.5% to 6.5% of the sample.

The meaning of the sample's time point label: before trial treatment. Donors were enrolled in RACIN, a single-arm phase I dose-escalation trial combining nivolumab, ipilimumab, aspirin, low-dose cyclophosphamide and low-dose radiotherapy. Patients with advanced, TIL-negative solid tumors were considered eligible. The sample holds many counts of this clonotype. Its cognate antigen has yet to be identified. No per-base quality is available; no much larger clone lies one base away. The chain couples TRBV7-9 to TRBJ1-5; 8 junctional bases match TRBD1. Source: PBMCs, taken before treatment. The receptor was derived from a male donor with prostate cancer. The DNA reads as follows: TGTGCCAGCAGCGCACAAGGGACAGGCGACAGTCAGCCCCAGCATTTT. Translation gives CASSAQGTGDSQPQHF.